These T cell receptor beta chains were read from a single sample in a study of T cells in Graves' hyperthyroidism and ophthalmopathy. Via MiXCR, TCRdb re-called the multiplex PCR reads, giving one row per CDR3 protein. The table has about 400,000 distinct CDR3 sequences, about 14% seen once. The sample taken for sequencing was blood. The receptors shown here come from a man aged 45-65 years with Graves' ophthalmopathy. Both conserved end residues are part of each CDR3.

V,J,CDR3
TRBV19,TRBJ2-7,CASSLTHSYEQYF
TRBV27,TRBJ2-4,CASSLLPGVNIQYF
TRBV7-2,TRBJ2-1,CASSLDVASGFYNEQFF
TRBV12-3/TRBV12-4,TRBJ2-3,CASSLPGLGTDTQYF
TRBV7-9,TRBJ2-1,CASSPTTGARGGNEQFF
TRBV28,TRBJ2-1,CASTTKGNEQFF
TRBV28,TRBJ2-4,CASSLRTSGIRTKNIQYF
TRBV19,TRBJ1-1,CASSKVRGSEAFF
TRBV7-9,TRBJ1-4,CASSPGQGAREKLFF
TRBV11-3,TRBJ2-2,CASSFRRGLHTGELFF
TRBV6-1,TRBJ1-1,CASSDPGSNIEAFF
TRBV18,TRBJ2-5,CASSRRDGGETQYF
TRBV7-3,TRBJ2-1,CASSLRSGQGNEQFF
TRBV6-1,TRBJ2-7,CASSERRPLKQYF
TRBV2,TRBJ1-1,CASIQGTGRYQVGNTEAFF